A single TCR beta chain is shown here with its context. The antigen is not known. PCR used 60 Vbeta primers and 13 Jbeta primers. Libraries were prepared by immunoSEQ multiplex PCR; TCRdb keeps only in-frame clonotypes and omits some of them. This sample has about 190,000 clones, with around 78% found just once. This entry comes from a study of cytomegalovirus exposure and HLA in healthy donors. Findings and limits, study-wide: Rarity held for most TCR sequences, but there were some public TCRs that occurred in many donors. Being productive about 87% or about 30% of the time was typical of most TCR beta V segments in an earlier analysis.

This receptor was obtained from a woman aged 25 to 39 in good health and CMV-seropositive. Sequencing input: PBMCs.

The DNA of the CDR3 is TGTGCCATCGCAGGGGGCTTGAACACTGAAGCTTTCTTT. It codes for CAIAGGLNTEAFF. The rearrangement joins TRBV10-3 to TRBJ1-1; 8 bases fit TRBD1. Per germline, CDR1 ENHRY and CDR2 SYGVKD. This CDR3 is built from 13 residues. Trimming took 8 bases from V and 0 from J; bases not matched to a gene: 2.